This TCR beta chain is drawn from a study of blood T cell repertoires in COVID-19. Study details: COVID-19 samples, acute and convalescent, were from the United States, Italy and Spain. T cells, B-cell-depleted T cells, or PBMCs provided the cDNA or gDNA that served as material.

Original methodology: Estimated nucleated cell counts came from reference gene primer amplification. Only in-frame clones appear in the TCRdb table, and some are missing; sequencing was by immunoSEQ multiplex PCR. That table is the source of V, J and clone size, and D and trimming were worked out from the DNA. This table has 200,000 to 250,000 clones, roughly 85% appearing once. The V gene lost 3 bases and the J gene lost 1 base, with 9 bases spanning the gap. Germline lookup yields CDR1 SGHNT and CDR2 YENEEA. CDR3 length: 14 residues. Enrolment of Seattle patients took place during active infection, and they were followed longitudinally.

The chain uses TRBV11-3 and TRBJ1-1; D might be TRBD1 (6 bases). Sequenced sample: peripheral blood. The sequence was collected from a woman in her 70s with COVID-19, enrolled during active disease. The CDR3 loop reads CASSLTGGNTEAFF. CDR3 DNA sequence: TGTGCCAGCAGCTTGACAGGAGGGAACACTGAAGCTTTCTTT.